The 5 T cell receptor beta chains below come from one sample, sequenced in a study of cytomegalovirus exposure and HLA in healthy donors. A multiplex PCR was run with 60 Vbeta primers and 13 Jbeta primers. The method was immunoSEQ multiplex PCR; TCRdb's version includes in-frame clones alone and lacks a portion of them. The table includes 60,000 or so clones, 75% detected once. The sample was PBMCs. Receptors were obtained from a woman between 40 and 50 years old in good health and CMV-seropositive.

The chain recombines TRBV11-2 with TRBJ2-7, with 9 bases identical to TRBD2. Germline CDR1 SGHAT, CDR2 FQNNGV. After removal of 6 bases from V and 6 bases from J, the junction contained 9 bases not matched to a gene. This CDR3 comprises 14 residues. The CDR3 sequence is CASRQGLALGEQYF. CDR3 nucleotide sequence: TGTGCCAGCAGACAAGGACTAGCGCTTGGCGAGCAGTACTTC.

The chain uses TRBV6-6 and TRBJ2-1, with 7 bases identical to TRBD2. The J segment lost 6 bases and the V segment lost 2 bases, leaving 4 bases of the junction unmatched. Germline V gene data show CDR1 as MNHNY and CDR2 as SVGAGI (reference sequence). This CDR3 has 14 amino acids. Here the CDR3 DNA reads TGTGCCAGCAGTTACCCGGGGGGAAGCAATGAGCAGTTCTTC. Translation gives CASSYPGGSNEQFF.

This clone came up once. The chain couples TRBV30 to TRBJ1-4; maybe TRBD1 (5 bases). In germline, CDR1 is GTSNPN, CDR2 SVGIG (reference sequence). This CDR3 has 13 residues. Trimming left V 0 bases short and J 7 bases short, with 9 bases between. The CDR3 nucleotides read TGTGCCTGGAGTGTACTGCAGGGTGAAAAACTGTTTTTT. It specifies CAWSVLQGEKLFF. The full variable domain, rest sourced from reference TRBV30 and TRBJ1-4, is SQTIHQWPATLVQPVGSPLSLECTVEGTSNPNLYWYRQAAGRGLQLLFYSVGIGQISSEVPQNLSASRPQDRQFILSSKKLLLSDSGFYLCAWSVLQGEKLFFGSGTQLSVL.

The V gene is TRBV9, the J gene TRBJ2-2; TRBD1 matches at 8 bases. Unmatched junction bases numbered 5, after V lost 0 bases and J lost 4 bases. This CDR3 contains 16 residues. From germline, CDR1 is SGDLS and CDR2 YYNGEE. The CDR3 DNA reads as TGTGCCAGCAGCGTAGACCCAGGGGGCTTCACCGGGGAGCTGTTTTTT. Protein sequence: CASSVDPGGFTGELFF.

The chain combines TRBV2 with TRBJ1-1, with a weak D call TRBD1 (6 bases). With 7 bases removed from V and 3 bases from J, the gap between germline ends came to 21 bases. The CDR3 contains 16 residues. CDR1 and CDR2 (germline): SNHLY, FYNNEI. CDR3 loop: CASTKGGGRPDTEAFF. In DNA, the CDR3 is TGTGCCAGCACCAAAGGGGGGGGGCGCCCGGACACTGAAGCTTTCTTT.